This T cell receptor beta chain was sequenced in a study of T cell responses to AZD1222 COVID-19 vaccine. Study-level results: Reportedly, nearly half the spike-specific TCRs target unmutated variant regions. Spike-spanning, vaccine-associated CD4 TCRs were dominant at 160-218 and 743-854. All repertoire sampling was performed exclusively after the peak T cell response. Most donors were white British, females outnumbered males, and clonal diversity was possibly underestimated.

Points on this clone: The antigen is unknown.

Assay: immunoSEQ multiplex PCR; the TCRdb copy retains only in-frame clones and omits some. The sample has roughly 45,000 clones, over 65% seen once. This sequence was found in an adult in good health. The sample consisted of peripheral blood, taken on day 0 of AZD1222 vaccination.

CDR3 in DNA: TGTGCCAGCAGCTTAGCGAGCCAGGGGAAAAAAGGCACTGAAGCTTTCTTT. Translated, it gives CASSLASQGKKGTEAFF. The V and J genes are TRBV7-9 and TRBJ1-1; maybe TRBD1 (6 bases). V was pared by 0 bases and J by 4 bases, with 18 bases between. CDR1 and CDR2 (germline): SEHNR, FQNEAQ (reference sequence). The CDR3 is made up of 17 amino acids.